These 8 T cell receptor beta chains originate from one sample sequenced in a study of control samples from healthy donors and cancer patients (dated by TCRdb to between 2020 and 2021). The library was produced with the immunoSEQ multiplex PCR assay. The source is immuneACCESS, and TCRdb retained only in-frame sequences with V and J called. Part of the clones is not carried over; for the studies checked, unresolved V genes explain less than half of this, and the remainder is unexplained. The sample has about 160,000 clones on record, 90% to 95% of them singletons. About 8.5% of the sample is taken by the ten largest. Sequenced: blood. The source of these receptors is a woman between 40 and 50 years old in good health.

The rearrangement links TRBV27 to TRBJ1-2, with TRBD1 matching 9 bases. The CDR3 length is 15 residues. The V segment lost 6 bases and the J segment 4 bases; nucleotides outside the gene matches: 9. Germline V gene lookup returns CDR1 MNHEY and CDR2 SMNVEV (reference sequence). CDR3 nucleotide sequence: TGTGCCAGCAGACCTACAGGGGGCGGTGGCTATGGCTACACCTTC. Translated, it gives CASRPTGGGGYGYTF.

The chain is built from TRBV11-2 and TRBJ2-7; 9 bases match TRBD1. After removal of 1 base from V and 7 bases from J, the junction contained 8 bases not matched to a gene. The germline V gene encodes CDR1 SGHAT and CDR2 FQNNGV. The CDR3 runs to 15 residues. DNA of the CDR3: TGTGCCAGCAGCTTAGTAAGGGACAGGGCTCGGGAGCAGTACTTC. Translation gives CASSLVRDRAREQYF.

The chain carries TRBV9 and TRBJ1-1; no reliable D call. Germline CDR1 is SGDLS and CDR2 is YYNGEE. This CDR3 has 14 amino acids. V was cut by 4 bases and J by 1 base, with 11 bases left in between. CDR3 bases: TGTGCCAGCAGCACCGGGCCGGAGAACACTGAAGCTTTCTTT. As protein: CASSTGPENTEAFF.

V gene TRBV11-2 combines with J gene TRBJ2-2; D could derive from TRBD1 or TRBD2 (5 bases each). Germline V gives CDR1 SGHAT, CDR2 FQNNGV. The CDR3 length is 14 residues. The ends were cut back, 5 bases at V and 5 bases at J, with 12 bases in the middle. CDR3 DNA sequence: TGTGCCAGCAGCCAGGGTTTAGCGACCGGGGAGCTGTTTTTT. Encoded protein: CASSQGLATGELFF.

This chain links TRBV6-1 with TRBJ2-3; 10 nucleotides agree with TRBD2. There are 17 residues in the CDR3. V lost 4 bases to trimming and J lost 4 bases; unmatched junction nucleotides: 11. Per germline, CDR1 MNHNS and CDR2 SASEGT. The DNA for the CDR3 is TGTGCCAGCAGTGGGTGGCTAGCGGGAGAACCCTCAGATACGCAGTATTTT. Its translation is CASSGWLAGEPSDTQYF.

This sequence joins TRBV19 and TRBJ1-4; D might be TRBD1 (6 bases). Deletions cut 5 bases from V and 5 bases from J, with 15 bases between. Germline CDR1 and CDR2: LNHDA and SQIVND (reference sequence). This CDR3 contains 15 residues. CDR3 region: CASSLSGVSNEKLFF. The CDR3 DNA reads as TGTGCCAGTAGTCTTTCAGGGGTTTCGAATGAAAAACTGTTTTTT.

The chain employs TRBV7-2 and TRBJ1-6; D gene uncertain. V lost 4 bases and J lost 7, with 14 bases in between. This CDR3 comprises 15 residues. Germline assignment: CDR1 SGHTA and CDR2 FQGNSA. The CDR3 coding sequence is TGTGCCAGCAGCTCTCAGAGGAGGGAGAATTCACCCCTCCACTTT. It codes for CASSSQRRENSPLHF.

This clone has just one count. V is TRBV27 and J is TRBJ1-1; possibly TRBD1 for D (5 bases). The CDR3 length is 14 residues. V lost 3 bases to trimming and J lost 0 bases, with 8 bases between them. Looked up from germline, CDR1 is MNHEY and CDR2 is SMNVEV (reference sequence). The CDR3: CASSLTAMNTEAFF. The CDR3, as DNA: TGTGCCAGCAGTTTGACAGCGATGAACACTGAAGCTTTCTTT.